This record looks at one T cell receptor (beta chain) sequence and its context. The antigen is unknown. The data were taken from a study of a mutant IDH1 vaccine in newly diagnosed glioma. Study information: Patients received vaccination from 4-6 weeks after radiotherapy alone, or with temozolomide cycles. Treated patients had a mean age of approximately 41 years and a sex split that was approximately 62% male and 37.5% female.

Study observations and caveats: Seemingly, pseudoprogression had no relation to changes in the top peripheral T cell clonotypes.

Some clones are missing from TCRdb's copy, which holds only in-frame ones; the method was immunoSEQ multiplex PCR. The sample lists roughly 57,000 clones; over 75% were seen once. Time point here: week 11, during vaccination. Alongside topical imiquimod, each dose of vaccine comprised 300 ug of mutant IDH1 20-mer peptide. Those who donated had recent WHO grade 3 or 4 IDH1-mutant, ATRX-lost astrocytomas. Per the germline V gene, CDR1 is SGHRS and CDR2 is YFSETQ. The CDR3 is 15 amino acids. V shed 0 bases, J shed 6 bases, and the junction held 5 bases outside the gene matches. The TCR was taken from a man aged 35-49 years with glioma. The rearrangement joins TRBV5-1 to TRBJ2-7; 11 bases fit TRBD1. The sample here was PBMCs, taken from a glioma patient whose treatment included an IDH1 peptide vaccine. CDR3: CASSLELGTGGEQYF. CDR3 DNA: TGCGCCAGCAGCTTGGAGCTCGGGACAGGGGGCGAGCAGTACTTC.